Listed below are T cell receptor beta chains from one sample, sequenced in a study of cytomegalovirus exposure and HLA in healthy donors. Clones were sequenced by immunoSEQ multiplex PCR, and TCRdb holds only the in-frame ones, with some missing. Here the sample spans approximately 110,000 clones, 65% to 80% being singletons. The specimen sequenced was PBMCs. These receptors came from a woman aged 55-69 years in good health and CMV-seropositive. Each CDR3 is given with its conserved first and last residue. A D gene is named only where the DNA matches it firmly. For some rows the clone size is stated as once, few or many, or as a class when expanded; others skip it.

CASSSSGGANTGELFF	TGTGCCAGCAGTAGTAGCGGGGGGGCGAACACCGGGGAGCTGTTTTTT	TRBV7-9	NA	TRBJ2-2	TRBD2
CASSQARQGEQYF	TGTGCCAGCAGCCAAGCAAGACAGGGCGAGCAGTACTTC	TRBV14	few	TRBJ2-7	TRBD1
CASRRQRNNEKLFF	TGTGCCAGCAGGAGACAGCGAAATAATGAAAAACTGTTTTTT	TRBV6-6	few	TRBJ1-4	NA
CASSSPGNTEAFF	TGTGCCAGCAGTTCTCCGGGGAACACTGAAGCTTTCTTT	TRBV27	NA	TRBJ1-1	NA
CASSLGQGFYEQYF	TGTGCCAGCAGCTTGGGACAGGGGTTCTACGAGCAGTACTTC	TRBV11-2	NA	TRBJ2-7	TRBD1
CASSYIASSYEQYF	TGTGCCAGCAGTTACATAGCGAGCTCCTACGAGCAGTACTTC	TRBV6-6	once	TRBJ2-7	NA
CASSSDQVQPQHF	TGTGCCAGCAGCTCGGATCAGGTGCAGCCCCAGCATTTT	TRBV7-2	NA	TRBJ1-5	NA
CASTATETSGANVLTF	TGCGCCAGCACCGCGACAGAGACGTCTGGGGCCAACGTCCTGACTTTC	TRBV10-1	few	TRBJ2-6	NA
CASSQGSLGMGEKLFF	TGCGCCAGCAGCCAAGGATCCCTGGGTATGGGCGAAAAACTGTTTTTT	TRBV4-3	NA	TRBJ1-4	NA
CATLRGGLGIQETQYF	TGTGCCACCCTCAGAGGGGGACTAGGGATACAAGAGACCCAGTACTTC	TRBV6-6	NA	TRBJ2-5	TRBD2
CASRAGASLLNEQFF	TGTGCCAGCCGCGCGGGCGCTAGCCTTCTCAATGAGCAGTTCTTC	TRBV5-4	NA	TRBJ2-1	NA
CASSLTAGGLYNEQFF	TGCGCCAGCAGCCTGACAGCGGGAGGGCTCTACAATGAGCAGTTCTTC	TRBV5-1	NA	TRBJ2-1	TRBD2
CASSPPGGYNEQFF	TGCGCCAGCAGCCCACCCGGGGGCTACAATGAGCAGTTCTTC	TRBV5-1	NA	TRBJ2-1	NA
CSALRSYEQYF	TGCAGTGCCCTTCGCTCCTACGAGCAGTACTTC	TRBV20-1	NA	TRBJ2-7	NA